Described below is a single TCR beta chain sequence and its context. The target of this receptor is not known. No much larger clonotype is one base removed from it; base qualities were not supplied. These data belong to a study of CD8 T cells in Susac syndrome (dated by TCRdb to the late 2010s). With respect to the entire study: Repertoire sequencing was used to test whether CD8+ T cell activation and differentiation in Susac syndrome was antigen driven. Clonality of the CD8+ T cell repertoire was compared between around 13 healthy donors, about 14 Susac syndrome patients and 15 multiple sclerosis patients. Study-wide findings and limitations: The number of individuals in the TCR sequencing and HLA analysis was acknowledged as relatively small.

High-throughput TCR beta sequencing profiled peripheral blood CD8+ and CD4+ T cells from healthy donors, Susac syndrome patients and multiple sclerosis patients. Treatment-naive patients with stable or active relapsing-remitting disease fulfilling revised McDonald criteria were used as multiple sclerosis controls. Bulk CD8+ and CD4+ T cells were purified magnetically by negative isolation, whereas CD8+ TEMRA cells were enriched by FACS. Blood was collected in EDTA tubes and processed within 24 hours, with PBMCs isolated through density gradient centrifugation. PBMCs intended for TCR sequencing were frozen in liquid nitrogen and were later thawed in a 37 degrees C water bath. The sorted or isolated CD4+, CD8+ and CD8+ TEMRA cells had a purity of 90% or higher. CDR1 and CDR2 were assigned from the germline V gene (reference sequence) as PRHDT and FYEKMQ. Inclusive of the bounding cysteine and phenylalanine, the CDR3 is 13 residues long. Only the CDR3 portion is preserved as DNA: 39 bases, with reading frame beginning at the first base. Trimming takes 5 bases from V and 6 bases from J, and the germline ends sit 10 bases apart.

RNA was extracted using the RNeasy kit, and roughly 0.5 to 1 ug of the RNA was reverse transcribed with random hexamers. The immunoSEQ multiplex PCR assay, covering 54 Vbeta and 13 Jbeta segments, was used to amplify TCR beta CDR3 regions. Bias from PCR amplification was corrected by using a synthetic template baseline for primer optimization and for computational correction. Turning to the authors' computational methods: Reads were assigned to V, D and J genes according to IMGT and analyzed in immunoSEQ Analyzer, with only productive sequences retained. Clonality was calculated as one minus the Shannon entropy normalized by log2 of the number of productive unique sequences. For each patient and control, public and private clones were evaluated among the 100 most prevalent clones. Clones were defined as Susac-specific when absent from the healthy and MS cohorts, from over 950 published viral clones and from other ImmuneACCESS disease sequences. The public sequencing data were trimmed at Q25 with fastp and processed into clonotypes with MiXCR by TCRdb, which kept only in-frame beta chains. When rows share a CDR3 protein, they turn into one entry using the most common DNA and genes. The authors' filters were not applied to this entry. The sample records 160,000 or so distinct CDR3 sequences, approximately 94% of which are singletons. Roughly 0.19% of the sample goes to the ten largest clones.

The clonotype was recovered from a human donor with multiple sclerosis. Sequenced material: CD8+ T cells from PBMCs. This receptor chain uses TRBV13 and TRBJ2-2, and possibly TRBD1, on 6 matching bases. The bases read TGTGCCAGCAGCCCAGACAGGCCCGGGGAGCTGTTTTTT. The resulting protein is CASSPDRPGELFF.